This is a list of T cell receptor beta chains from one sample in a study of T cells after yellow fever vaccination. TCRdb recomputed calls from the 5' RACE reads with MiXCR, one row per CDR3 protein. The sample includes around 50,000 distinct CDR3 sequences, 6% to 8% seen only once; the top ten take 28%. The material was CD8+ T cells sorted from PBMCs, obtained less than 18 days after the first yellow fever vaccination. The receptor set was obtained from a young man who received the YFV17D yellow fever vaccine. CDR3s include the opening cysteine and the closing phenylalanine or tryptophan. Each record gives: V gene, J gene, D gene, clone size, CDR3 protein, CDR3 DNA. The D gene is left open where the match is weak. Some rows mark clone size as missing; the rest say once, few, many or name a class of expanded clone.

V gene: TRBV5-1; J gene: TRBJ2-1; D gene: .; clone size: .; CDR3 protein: CASSFSGMDNEQFF; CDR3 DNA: TGCGCCAGCAGCTTTTCCGGGATGGACAATGAGCAGTTCTTC
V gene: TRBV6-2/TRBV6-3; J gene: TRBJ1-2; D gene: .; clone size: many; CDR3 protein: CASNSGTDYGYTF; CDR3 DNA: TGTGCCAGCAACAGTGGAACTGATTATGGCTACACCTTC
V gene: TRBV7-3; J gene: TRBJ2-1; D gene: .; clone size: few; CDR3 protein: CASSHAGNEQFF; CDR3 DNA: TGTGCCAGCAGCCATGCGGGGAATGAGCAGTTCTTC
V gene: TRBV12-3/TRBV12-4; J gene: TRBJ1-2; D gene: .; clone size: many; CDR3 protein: CASSLDGGAYGYTF; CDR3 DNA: TGTGCCAGCAGCCTAGACGGGGGAGCCTATGGCTACACCTTC
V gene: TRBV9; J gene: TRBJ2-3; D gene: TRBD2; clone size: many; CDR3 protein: CASSDSGGVTDTQYF; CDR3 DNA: TGTGCCAGCAGCGACAGCGGGGGGGTGACCGATACGCAGTATTTT
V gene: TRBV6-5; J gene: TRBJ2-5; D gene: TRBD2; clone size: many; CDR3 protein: CASSYPPLAGTQETQYF; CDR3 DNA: TGTGCCAGCAGTTACCCACCTTTAGCGGGGACACAAGAGACCCAGTACTTC
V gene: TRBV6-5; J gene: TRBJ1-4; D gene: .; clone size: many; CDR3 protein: CASRPPGEVTEKLFF; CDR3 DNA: TGTGCCAGCAGGCCTCCGGGGGAGGTTACTGAAAAACTGTTTTTT
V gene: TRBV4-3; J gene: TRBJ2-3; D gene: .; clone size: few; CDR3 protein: CASSHLLNSVKDTQYF; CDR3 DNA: TGCGCCAGCAGCCACCTACTCAATTCAGTGAAAGATACGCAGTATTTT
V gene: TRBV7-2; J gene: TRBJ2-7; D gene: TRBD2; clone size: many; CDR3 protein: CASSYNSGGPYEQYF; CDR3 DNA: TGTGCCAGCAGCTATAATAGCGGGGGGCCCTACGAGCAGTACTTC
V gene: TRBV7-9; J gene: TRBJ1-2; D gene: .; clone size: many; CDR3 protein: CASSPRDIHYGYTF; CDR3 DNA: TGTGCCAGCAGCCCGAGGGACATCCATTATGGCTACACCTTC
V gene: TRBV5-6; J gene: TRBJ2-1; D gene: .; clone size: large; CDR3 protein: CASSPEGRHNEQFF; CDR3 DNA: TGTGCCAGCAGCCCCGAGGGACGGCACAATGAGCAGTTCTTC